One sample yielded the 13 T cell receptor beta chains listed below, sequenced in a study of shared clonotypes between healthy human individuals. Sequenced by immunoSEQ multiplex PCR; TCRdb stores in-frame clones only, minus some. This sample yields 2.5 million or so clones, of which around nine tenths are seen a single time; over 0.12% belongs to the top ten. Source material: naive CD4+ T cells sorted from blood. Stated subset: CD45RA+ positively selected. These receptors were obtained from a young man in good health.

The rearrangement links TRBV7-2 to TRBJ2-7; 9 positions match TRBD2. The V segment lost 2 bases and the J segment 7 bases; nucleotides outside the gene matches: 9. Germline CDR1 and CDR2: SGHTA and FQGNSA. The CDR3 loop spans 15 amino acids. The DNA for the CDR3 is TGTGCCAGCAGCTTAAGCGCGGGAGGGGCCTGGGAGCAGTACTTC. It is translated as CASSLSAGGAWEQYF.

This sequence joins TRBV7-8 and TRBJ1-2; TRBD1 might be the D (5 bases). This CDR3 comprises 15 residues. The germline gives CDR1 SGHVS, CDR2 FQNEAQ. V lost 5 bases, J lost 2 bases, and 15 bases lay in between. The CDR3 reads CASSDVGAKNYGYTF. The CDR3 DNA sequence: TGTGCCAGCAGCGACGTTGGGGCGAAAAACTATGGCTACACCTTC.

The chain uses TRBV5-4 and TRBJ1-4, with no clear D. This CDR3 spans 14 amino acids. With 0 bases removed from V and 10 bases from J, the gap between germline ends came to 13 bases. Germline CDR1 and CDR2: SGHNT and YYREEE (reference sequence). CDR3 amino acids: CASSLDLRAGKLFF. The CDR3 DNA reads TGTGCCAGCAGCTTGGACCTCCGGGCGGGAAAACTGTTTTTT.

The rearrangement uses TRBV25-1 and TRBJ2-7, with D possibly TRBD2 on 5 matching bases. This CDR3 is built from 12 residues. The V gene's germline CDR1 is MGHDK and CDR2 SYGVNS. Trimming removed 4 bases from V and 9 bases from J, with 13 bases in between. The CDR3 DNA is TGTGCCAGCAGTGTCGCTGTCGGAGGGCAGTACTTC. Protein sequence: CASSVAVGGQYF.

The V and J genes are TRBV6-5 and TRBJ1-6; D gene uncertain. The CDR3 spans 16 residues. The V end lost 0 bases, the J end lost 9 bases, and 15 bases lay between the germline ends. In germline, CDR1 is MNHEY, CDR2 SVGAGI. CDR3 sequence reads: CASSYSNRNPLSPLHF. CDR3 DNA sequence: TGTGCCAGCAGTTACTCCAATCGGAACCCCCTTTCACCCCTCCACTTT.

This clone was detected only a few times. The V and J genes are TRBV14 and TRBJ1-6, with D possibly TRBD1 on 6 matching bases. The germline V and J ends were trimmed by 1 base and 7 bases, with 11 bases remaining between them. This CDR3 contains 15 residues. In germline, CDR1 is SGHDN, CDR2 FVKESK. CDR3 in amino acids: CASSQGWQGNSPLHF. The CDR3 coding sequence is TGTGCCAGCAGCCAAGGGTGGCAGGGGAATTCACCCCTCCACTTT. Variable domain in full (rest from reference TRBV14 and TRBJ1-6): EAGVTQFPSHSVIEKGQTVTLRCDPISGHDNLYWYRRVMGKEIKFLLHFVKESKQDESGMPNNRFLAERTGGTYSTLKVQPAELEDSGVYFCASSQGWQGNSPLHFGNGTRLTVT.

The rearrangement links TRBV6-5 to TRBJ2-7, with no clear D. CDR3 length equals 15 residues. In germline, CDR1 is MNHEY, CDR2 SVGAGI. V lost 7 bases, J lost 2 bases, and 18 bases lay in between. CDR3 DNA sequence: TGTGCCAGCATCCAGCGAAGGGAAGCCCCCTACGAGCAGTACTTC. Translating it yields CASIQRREAPYEQYF.

V gene TRBV5-1 combines with J gene TRBJ2-6, with a tentative D call TRBD1 (6 bases). The CDR3 sequence is 16 residues long. The V end lost 5 bases, the J end lost 0 bases, and 12 bases lay between the germline ends. CDR1 and CDR2 from the germline V gene are SGHRS and YFSETQ. CDR3 sequence: CASRAGADSGANVLTF. As DNA, the CDR3 is TGCGCCAGCAGGGCAGGGGCCGACTCTGGGGCCAACGTCCTGACTTTC.

The chain employs TRBV6-5 and TRBJ2-7; maybe TRBD1 (5 bases). The CDR3 is 13 residues long. Germline CDR1 MNHEY, CDR2 SVGAGI. The V end lost 6 bases, the J end lost 2 bases, and 11 bases lay between the germline ends. CDR3 in amino acids: CASRQAATYEQYF. The CDR3, as DNA: TGTGCCAGCAGACAGGCCGCGACCTACGAGCAGTACTTC.

This rearrangement joins TRBV2 to TRBJ2-2; tentatively, D is TRBD2 (6 bases). This CDR3 comprises 14 residues. V shed 9 bases and J shed 6 bases, with 17 bases lying between them. The germline CDR1 and CDR2 sequences are SNHLY and FYNNEI. The chain's CDR3 is CARGGTERSGELFF. Here the CDR3 DNA reads TGTGCCAGGGGTGGGACTGAGCGTTCCGGGGAGCTGTTTTTT.

This clone was detected only once. V gene TRBV21-1 combines with J gene TRBJ2-3; no check of the table's D call, TRBD1, against the DNA was made. TRBV21-1 is an annotated pseudogene. The CDR3 loop spans 18 amino acids. CDR3 nucleotide sequence: TGTGCCAGCAGCCCACGAACCGGGACAGGGCCCCTAAGAGATACGCAGTATTTT. Translating gives CASSPRTGTGPLRDTQYF.

This sequence joins TRBV11-3 and TRBJ2-2; D call uncertain. V dropped 5 bases and J dropped 0 bases, with 10 bases sitting between them. The V gene's germline CDR1 is SGHNT and CDR2 YENEEA. The CDR3 sequence is 15 residues long. The chain's CDR3 is CASSRSGSNTGELFF. Here the CDR3 DNA reads TGTGCCAGCAGCCGATCGGGTTCGAACACCGGGGAGCTGTTTTTT. The whole variable domain, remainder taken from reference TRBV11-3 and TRBJ2-2, is EAGVVQSPRYKIIEKKQPVAFWCNPISGHNTLYWYLQNLGQGPELLIRYENEEAVDDSQLPKDRFSAERLKGVDSTLKIQPAELGDSAVYLCASSRSGSNTGELFFGEGSRLTVL.

The chain joins TRBV4-3 to TRBJ2-1; possibly TRBD2 for D (6 bases). V was cut by 0 bases and J by 4 bases, with 16 bases left in between. This CDR3 spans 17 amino acids. CDR1 and CDR2 from the germline V gene are LGHNA and YSLEER. The DNA for the CDR3 is TGCGCCAGCAGCCAAGAAGGGTTCGGGAGTTGGTACAATGAGCAGTTCTTC. It specifies CASSQEGFGSWYNEQFF.